This TCR beta chain was captured by sequencing in a study of CXCR3-negative and CXCR3-positive naive CD8 T cells. Concerning this clonotype: What it binds is not known.

Via 5' RACE with UMI labels, TRB cDNA libraries were prepared. TCRdb reprocessed the 5' RACE reads; each CDR3 protein has one entry and no DNA is given. The sample's table shows approximately 52,000 distinct CDR3 sequences. Germline V CDR1 and CDR2: MNHNY, SVGAGI (reference sequence). CDR3 length: 14 residues. Study-level points and caveats: Memory cells differed in TRBV-TRBJ usage, but naive CXCR3-negative and CXCR3-positive cells had similar usage. Memory CD8+ cells showed much lower diversity, while both naive subsets were comparably high.

This chain links TRBV6-6 with TRBJ1-1. The sequence was collected from a human donor in good health. Some clones in this sample may be carry-over from other donors' samples. What was sequenced was memory CD8+ T cells from blood. The CDR3 protein is CASSRPVMNTEAFF.